Each of the 22 T cell receptor beta chains below was sequenced from the same sample in a study of T-cell reconstitution after alpha-beta-depleted transplantation in children (dated by TCRdb to the mid-2010s). The library came from PCR. Sequenced on an Illumina HiSeq 2500. Molecular barcoding was employed in the preparation of TCR libraries, with unique molecular identifiers being used to normalize TCRbeta repertoire quantification. Through fastp at Q25 and MiXCR, TCRdb rebuilt clones from the public reads, retaining in-frame beta chains. Duplicate CDR3 protein sequences are folded into a single record with the most common DNA and genes. This sample lists some 590,000 distinct CDR3 sequences; roughly a tenth were detected once. The ten largest clones add up to 4% to 5% of the sample. This specimen consisted of PBMCs from the stem cell graft donor, obtained from the stem cell graft. The receptor source for this set is a human donor who donated a stem cell graft to a child with acute myeloid leukemia.

In its sample, this clonotype was seen a few times. J is TRBJ1-1 and V is TRBV30; unclear D gene. Looked up from germline, CDR1 is GTSNPN and CDR2 is SVGIG (reference sequence). Trimming pared 4 bases from V and 5 bases from J, leaving 14 bases between. The CDR3 covers 13 residues. The CDR3 DNA follows: TGTGCCTGGATGGGCAGGTTGGGGACTGAAGCTTTCTTT. Amino acid sequence: CAWMGRLGTEAFF.

The chain couples TRBV12-3 or TRBV12-4 to TRBJ2-1; 11 bases fit TRBD2. Germline trimming cut 6 bases from V and 10 bases from J; bases unmatched to any gene: 8. The CDR3 covers 14 residues. The DNA for the CDR3 is TGTGCCAGCAGGACTAGCGGGACCTTAGGGGAGCAGTTCTTC. It specifies CASRTSGTLGEQFF.

This clonotype was seen more than once but under ten times. V gene TRBV7-9 combines with J gene TRBJ1-1, with 7 bases that match TRBD1. This CDR3 region has 13 residues. Germline V CDR1 and CDR2: SEHNR, FQNEAQ (reference sequence). V trimming: 4 bases; J trimming: 6 bases; junction bases outside the gene matches: 5. This CDR3 is CASSSGTESEAFF. As DNA, the CDR3 is TGTGCCAGCAGCTCCGGGACAGAATCTGAAGCTTTCTTT.

This clonotype was detected many times. The CDR3 coding sequence is TGTGCCAGCTTCGCGGGGATCACCGGGGAGCTGTTTTTT. This sequence encodes CASFAGITGELFF. The rearrangement joins TRBV12-3 or TRBV12-4 to TRBJ2-2, with D perhaps matching TRBD2 (6 bases). CDR3 length: 13 residues. V gave up 8 bases and J gave up 4 bases, with 11 bases separating them.

This clonotype was counted between two and nine times. The chain is built from TRBV10-3 and TRBJ2-3; 7 bases map to TRBD2. V shed 2 bases and J 2 bases; nucleotides not matched to a gene: 4. CDR1 is ENHRY, CDR2 SYGVKD, per germline. This CDR3 is built from 15 residues. The CDR3 loop reads CAISEPRGVTDTQYF. The CDR3 DNA reads TGTGCCATCAGTGAGCCCCGGGGGGTCACAGATACGCAGTATTTT.

The V and J genes are TRBV5-1 and TRBJ1-3; D gene ambiguous. Germline values: CDR1 SGHRS, CDR2 YFSETQ. The CDR3 length is 15 residues. V lost 4 bases, J lost 0 bases, and 11 bases lay in between. The CDR3 nucleotides read TGCGCCAGCAGCGAGGACGGTGACTCTGGAAACACCATATATTTT. Residues: CASSEDGDSGNTIYF.

This chain uses TRBV20-1 with TRBJ2-7; D possibly uses TRBD1 or TRBD2 (7 bases each). V was shortened by 3 bases and J by 2 bases, with 20 bases between the two germline ends. CDR3 length: 16 residues. Germline CDR1 is DFQATT and CDR2 is SNEGSKA (reference sequence). DNA of the CDR3: TGCAGTGCTAGGGCAGACCAGGGGGGGCCCACCTACGAGCAGTACTTC. Protein: CSARADQGGPTYEQYF.

This clonotype was seen repeatedly, ten times or more. J is TRBJ1-5 and V is TRBV4-1; D may be TRBD1 (5 bases). CDR1 MGHRA and CDR2 YSYEKL come from the germline V gene. Trimming stripped 5 bases from V and 4 bases from J, with 12 bases between. The length of the CDR3 is 14 residues. The DNA for the CDR3 is TGCGCCAGCAGCGATCAAGGGGCTAATCAGCCCCAGCATTTT. Translation: CASSDQGANQPQHF.

This clonotype was seen more than once but under ten times. This chain links TRBV20-1 with TRBJ1-6; D not resolved. V lost 3 bases and J lost 0, with 15 bases in between. Germline assignment: CDR1 DFQATT and CDR2 SNEGSKA (reference sequence). This CDR3 has 17 residues. The CDR3 loop reads CSARVAGISSYNSPLHF. Written as DNA, the CDR3 is TGCAGTGCTAGGGTGGCCGGGATCAGCTCCTATAATTCACCCCTCCACTTT.

This clonotype was picked up many times. The chain employs TRBV29-1 and TRBJ2-7, with 11 nucleotides matching TRBD2. The CDR3 extends over 15 amino acids. V lost 6 bases, J lost 2 bases, and 9 bases stayed unmatched. The V gene's germline CDR1 is SQVTM and CDR2 ANQGSEA. In DNA, the CDR3 is TGCAGCGTCGTCCGGACTAGCGGGCCACCCTACGAGCAGTACTTC. This encodes CSVVRTSGPPYEQYF.

In its sample, this clonotype was seen many times. This chain links TRBV9 with TRBJ2-7, with a possible D match to TRBD2 (5 bases). This CDR3 comprises 14 residues. Germline assignment: CDR1 SGDLS and CDR2 YYNGEE. V was cut by 4 bases and J by 0 bases, with 11 bases left in between. Written as DNA, the CDR3 is TGTGCCAGCAGCTTGAGGGTGACCTCCTACGAGCAGTACTTC. Its translation: CASSLRVTSYEQYF.

In its sample, this clonotype was seen many times. J is TRBJ1-5 and V is TRBV12-1. TRBV12-1 is a listed pseudogene. The CDR3 extends over 11 amino acids. The CDR3 DNA reads as TGTGCCAGCAGCTTTGGAGCGGCCCAGCATTTT. This gives the protein CASSFGAAQHF.

This clonotype was seen ten or more times. This chain links TRBV12-3 or TRBV12-4 with TRBJ1-4; TRBD1 aligns across 10 bases. V lost 6 bases, J lost 4 bases, and 5 bases stayed unmatched. This CDR3 contains 15 residues. The CDR3 protein is CASRPTGGRNEKLFF. The CDR3 coding sequence is TGTGCCAGCAGGCCGACAGGGGGCCGTAATGAAAAACTGTTTTTT.

This clonotype was detected many times. The chain has TRBV29-1 and TRBJ2-3; D gene ambiguous. CDR1 and CDR2 (germline): SQVTM, ANQGSEA. The CDR3 is 10 amino acids. Trimming removed 6 bases from V and 1 base from J, with 2 bases in between. CDR3 residues: CSVCTDTQYF. DNA of the CDR3: TGCAGCGTGTGCACAGATACGCAGTATTTT.

This clonotype has more than one count but fewer than ten. V usage is TRBV12-3 or TRBV12-4 and J usage is TRBJ2-7; TRBD1 is a possible D gene (6 bases). CDR3 length: 14 residues. Trimming stripped 2 bases from V and 6 bases from J, with 14 bases between. CDR3 sequence reads: CASSLMAGASEQYF. The DNA of the CDR3 is TGTGCCAGCAGTTTAATGGCAGGGGCGAGCGAGCAGTACTTC.

The CDR3 loop reads CASSLGGGGSGYEQYF. The CDR3 DNA sequence: TGTGCCAGCAGCTTAGGAGGTGGCGGGAGTGGCTACGAGCAGTACTTC. This sequence joins TRBV7-9 and TRBJ2-7; 7 nucleotides match TRBD2. The trim removed 1 base at V and 3 bases at J, leaving 9 bases unmatched. This CDR3 has 16 amino acids. In germline, CDR1 is SEHNR, CDR2 FQNEAQ (reference sequence). Filled out from reference TRBV7-9 and TRBJ2-7, the complete variable domain reads DTGVSQNPRHKITKRGQNVTFRCDPISEHNRLYWYRQTLGQGPEFLTYFQNEAQLEKSRLLSDRFSAERPKGSFSTLEIQRTEQGDSAMYLCASSLGGGGSGYEQYFGPGTRLTVT.

This clonotype was recorded a few times. This rearrangement joins TRBV20-1 to TRBJ1-1; TRBD1 matches at 7 bases. Germline V gene data show CDR1 as DFQATT and CDR2 as SNEGSKA (reference sequence). The CDR3 spans 13 residues. V was clipped by 6 bases and J by 1 base; unmatched bases: 5. CDR3 sequence (DNA): TGCAGTGCCGGCCGGGACAGGAACACTGAAGCTTTCTTT. This sequence encodes CSAGRDRNTEAFF.

The V and J genes are TRBV12-3 or TRBV12-4 and TRBJ2-2; possibly TRBD2 for D (5 bases). CDR3 length: 15 residues. The ends were cut back, 3 bases at V and 5 bases at J, with 13 bases in the middle. The CDR3 sequence is CASSFRGGSTGELFF. DNA for the CDR3: TGTGCCAGCAGTTTCCGCGGCGGGTCAACCGGGGAGCTGTTTTTT.

This clonotype was observed a few times. The chain joins TRBV3-1 to TRBJ2-5; D may correspond to TRBD1 or TRBD2 (6 bases each). Trimming removed 0 bases at V and 5 bases at J, with 16 bases between. CDR1 and CDR2 (germline): LGHDT, YNNKEL (reference sequence). This CDR3 has 16 amino acids. The CDR3 region has the DNA TGTGCCAGCAGCCAAGAAGCCGGGGGCCTCCGGGAGACCCAGTACTTC. It yields the protein CASSQEAGGLRETQYF.

This clonotype was counted at least ten times. The V and J genes are TRBV2 and TRBJ1-5, with D possibly being TRBD1 (5 bases). This CDR3 comprises 14 residues. The V end was cut by 8 bases, the J end by 4 bases, with 15 bases between. Germline CDR1 reads SNHLY; CDR2 reads FYNNEI. The CDR3 region has the DNA TGTGCCAGCCAAGAGTTTCGGGGGAATCAGCCCCAGCATTTT. Residues: CASQEFRGNQPQHF. Together with reference TRBV2 and TRBJ1-5, the CDR3 gives the full variable domain: EPEVTQTPSHQVTQMGQEVILRCVPISNHLYFYWYRQILGQKVEFLVSFYNNEISEKSEIFDDQFSVERPDGSNFTLKIRSTKLEDSAMYFCASQEFRGNQPQHFGDGTRLSIL.

The CDR3 DNA follows: TGTGCCAGCAGTTATTCTGGCGGCAGAGCAGGAAAGACCCAGTACTTC. Translating it yields CASSYSGGRAGKTQYF. This chain connects TRBV6-2 or TRBV6-3 to TRBJ2-5; no clear D. Trimming removed 3 bases from V and 6 bases from J, with 20 bases in between. The CDR3 is made up of 16 amino acids. CDR1 is MNHEY, CDR2 SVGEGT, per germline.

The rearrangement uses TRBV10-3 and TRBJ2-1; the D gene is possibly TRBD1 (6 bases). The germline CDR1 and CDR2 sequences are ENHRY and SYGVKD. Trimming shortened V by 10 bases and J by 5 bases, and 15 bases separated the two germline ends. The CDR3 length is 13 residues. The CDR3 sequence: CATSGVWDNEQFF. CDR3 DNA: TGTGCCACCTCAGGGGTCTGGGACAATGAGCAGTTCTTC.